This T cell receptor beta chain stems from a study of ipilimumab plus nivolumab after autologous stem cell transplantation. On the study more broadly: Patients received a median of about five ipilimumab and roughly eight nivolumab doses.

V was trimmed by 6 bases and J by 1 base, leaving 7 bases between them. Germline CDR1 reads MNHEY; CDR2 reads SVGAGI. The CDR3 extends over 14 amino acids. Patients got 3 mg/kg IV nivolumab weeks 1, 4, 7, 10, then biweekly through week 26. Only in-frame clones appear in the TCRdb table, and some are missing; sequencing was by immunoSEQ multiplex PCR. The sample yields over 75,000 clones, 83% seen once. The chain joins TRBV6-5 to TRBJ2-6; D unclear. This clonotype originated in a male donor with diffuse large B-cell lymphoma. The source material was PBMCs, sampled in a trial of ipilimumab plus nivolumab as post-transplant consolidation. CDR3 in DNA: TGTGCCAGCAGCCCTACATCTGGGGCCAACGTCCTGACTTTC. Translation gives CASSPTSGANVLTF.